These 15 T cell receptor beta chains came from one sample sequenced in a study of T-cell reconstitution after alpha-beta-depleted transplantation in children (dated by TCRdb to the mid-2010s). Libraries were prepared through PCR. Sequencing relied on an Illumina HiSeq 2500. Molecular barcoding was employed in the preparation of TCR libraries, with unique molecular identifiers being used to normalize TCRbeta repertoire quantification. The raw public reads went through TCRdb reprocessing: fastp at Q25, MiXCR clone calling, in-frame beta chains kept. Each CDR3 protein gets just one entry, which takes the most common genes and DNA from the rows behind it. A total of 350,000 to 500,000 distinct CDR3 sequences appear in this sample, 43% of them only once. Roughly 27% of the sample belongs to the ten largest clones. The sample's treatment or condition, from its label and the paper: allogeneic hematopoietic cell transplantation with graft depleted of TCRalphabeta T cells and CD19 B cells.

This specimen consisted of PBMCs, obtained before TCRalphabeta/CD19-depleted stem cell transplant. These receptors all come from a girl aged 2 to 9 with aplastic anemia, due to receive a stem cell transplant.

The sample holds many counts of this clonotype. The chain's CDR3 is CASSPRFRSSYEQYF. The CDR3 region has the DNA TGCGCCAGCAGCCCAAGGTTCAGAAGCTCCTACGAGCAGTACTTC. The J gene is TRBJ2-7, the V gene TRBV4-1, with no clear D. There are 15 residues in the CDR3. Trimming removed 4 bases at V and 0 bases at J, with 13 bases between. Germline values: CDR1 MGHRA, CDR2 YSYEKL.

The CDR3 reads CASSWEPDTSNYGYTF. The CDR3 nucleotides are TGTGCCAGCAGCTGGGAACCGGACACTTCTAACTATGGCTACACCTTC. The V call is TRBV5-5, the J call TRBJ1-2; the D gene is possibly TRBD1 (5 bases). CDR3 length equals 16 residues. The V end lost 3 bases, the J end lost 0 bases, and 15 bases lay between the germline ends. The germline gives CDR1 SGHKS, CDR2 YYEKEE (reference sequence). The full variable domain, with the rest looked up from reference TRBV5-5 and TRBJ1-2, is DAGVTQSPTHLIKTRGQQVTLRCSPISGHKSVSWYQQVLGQGPQFIFQYYEKEERGRGNFPDRFSARQFPNYSSELNVNALLLGDSALYLCASSWEPDTSNYGYTFGSGTRLTVV.

This clonotype was observed a few times. This chain links TRBV20-1 with TRBJ2-5, with a possible D match to TRBD2 (6 bases). V lost 5 bases and J lost 5, with 27 bases in between. The CDR3 contains 17 residues. Germline CDR1 reads DFQATT; CDR2 reads SNEGSKA (reference sequence). The CDR3 region is CSASSGTSPLGYETQYF. The CDR3 DNA sequence: TGCAGTGCTTCGTCCGGGACTTCTCCGCTCGGTTATGAGACCCAGTACTTC.

This clonotype was counted between two and nine times. V and J are TRBV5-5 and TRBJ1-1, with 10 bases fitting TRBD1. The CDR3 loop spans 14 amino acids. The trim removed 3 bases at V and 3 bases at J, leaving 2 bases unmatched. Germline CDR1 reads SGHKS; CDR2 reads YYEKEE (reference sequence). CDR3 nucleotides: TGTGCCAGCAGCTCCGGGACAGGGGACACTGAAGCTTTCTTT. Translated: CASSSGTGDTEAFF.

The sample holds many counts of this clonotype. This sequence joins TRBV20-1 and TRBJ2-3; the D gene is possibly TRBD2 (6 bases). Deletions cut 7 bases from V and 6 bases from J, with 17 bases between. This CDR3 is 13 amino acids long. Germline CDR1 reads DFQATT; CDR2 reads SNEGSKA (reference sequence). The CDR3: CSGWDWGLDTQYF. CDR3 nucleotide sequence: TGCAGTGGGTGGGACTGGGGATTGGATACGCAGTATTTT.

The rearrangement links TRBV20-1 to TRBJ1-5; unclear D gene. The V gene lost 1 base and the J gene lost 3 bases, with 13 bases spanning the gap. The CDR3 is 15 amino acids. Germline CDR1 and CDR2: DFQATT and SNEGSKA (reference sequence). This chain's CDR3 is CSARVAGSNNQPQHF. The CDR3 nucleotides are TGCAGTGCTAGAGTCGCCGGGAGTAACAATCAGCCCCAGCATTTT.

This clonotype was recorded at least ten times. The V call is TRBV27, the J call TRBJ2-1; 12 positions match TRBD2. CDR1 is MNHEY and CDR2 is SMNVEV in the germline V gene (reference sequence). J was trimmed by 6 bases and V by 2 bases; bases with no gene match: 2. This CDR3 comprises 15 residues. CDR3 residues: CASSLGLAGINEQFF. In nucleotides, the CDR3 is TGTGCCAGCAGTTTAGGACTAGCGGGGATCAATGAGCAGTTCTTC.

This clonotype was counted once. This CDR3 is CSARRSPFSLYEQYF. The DNA for the CDR3 is TGCAGTGCTAGGCGTTCCCCCTTTTCATTATACGAGCAGTACTTC. V gene TRBV20-1 combines with J gene TRBJ2-7; D unresolved. Between the trimmed V and J ends, which lost 3 bases and 4 bases, there was a span of 19 bases. Germline values: CDR1 DFQATT, CDR2 SNEGSKA (reference sequence). The CDR3 totals 15 residues.

The rearrangement links TRBV5-6 to TRBJ2-5; possibly TRBD1 for D (6 bases). CDR1 SGHDT and CDR2 YYEEEE come from the germline V gene. The CDR3 totals 14 residues. The V and J ends lost 5 bases and 4 bases respectively, with 15 bases between them. CDR3 sequence reads: CASRGAGATETQYF. As DNA, the CDR3 is TGTGCCAGCAGGGGGGCAGGGGCGACAGAGACCCAGTACTTC. The variable domain in full, with the rest retrieved from reference TRBV5-6 and TRBJ2-5, is DAGVTQSPTHLIKTRGQQVTLRCSPKSGHDTVSWYQQALGQGPQFIFQYYEEEERQRGNFPDRFSGHQFPNYSSELNVNALLLGDSALYLCASRGAGATETQYFGPGTRLLVL.

This rearrangement joins TRBV20-1 to TRBJ2-4; tentatively, D is TRBD2 (5 bases). This CDR3 has 15 amino acids. Germline-derived CDR1 and CDR2 are DFQATT and SNEGSKA (reference sequence). Trimming shortened V by 6 bases and J by 2 bases, and 17 bases separated the two germline ends. The CDR3 protein is CSAERNRGTKNIQYF. For the CDR3, the DNA is TGCAGTGCAGAGCGGAACCGAGGAACCAAAAACATTCAGTACTTC.

This clonotype was observed many times. The chain joins TRBV11-2 to TRBJ1-1, with TRBD1 as a possible D gene (5 bases). The CDR3 totals 16 residues. V lost 1 base and J 4 bases, leaving 16 bases between the germline ends. Germline values: CDR1 SGHAT, CDR2 FQNNGV. DNA for the CDR3: TGTGCCAGCAGCTTAGCGTATGGGGGGTACGGCACTGAAGCTTTCTTT. It yields the protein CASSLAYGGYGTEAFF.

This sequence joins TRBV24-1 and TRBJ2-5; no firm D call. Trimming pared 7 bases from V and 5 bases from J, leaving 22 bases between. The CDR3 runs to 16 residues. CDR1 and CDR2 from the germline V gene are KGHDR and SFDVKD. CDR3 sequence: CATSDPGPAVTETQYF. For the CDR3, the DNA is TGTGCCACCAGCGATCCAGGACCAGCAGTAACGGAGACCCAGTACTTC.

This clonotype turned up a few times. The CDR3, as DNA: TGCAGTGCTAGAGGGGACTGGGCTTCACCCCTCCACTTT. Translation gives CSARGDWASPLHF. The chain links TRBV20-1 to TRBJ1-6, with D possibly being TRBD1 (5 bases). Germline CDR1 reads DFQATT; CDR2 reads SNEGSKA (reference sequence). This CDR3 comprises 13 residues. The V gene lost 1 base and the J gene lost 9 bases, with 10 bases spanning the gap.

V is TRBV7-6 and J is TRBJ2-1, with D uncertain. Looked up from germline, CDR1 is SGHVS and CDR2 is FNYEAQ. V was pared by 5 bases and J by 5 bases, with 10 bases between. The CDR3 covers 13 residues. CDR3 amino acids: CASSLLIHNEQFF. The CDR3 nucleotides are TGTGCCAGCAGCCTCCTGATTCACAATGAGCAGTTCTTC.

The gene calls are TRBV5-5 and TRBJ1-4, with 11 bases that match TRBD1. The junction had 4 bases not matched to a gene; V was cut back by 4 bases and J by 8 bases. CDR3 length equals 14 residues. CDR1 and CDR2 (germline): SGHKS, YYEKEE (reference sequence). The CDR3 DNA sequence: TGTGCCAGCAGCCTGGACAGGGGGCTCGAAAAACTGTTTTTT. Protein: CASSLDRGLEKLFF.